This T cell receptor (beta chain) derives from a study of T cells in Graves' hyperthyroidism and ophthalmopathy. What was amplified from RNA transcripts were TCR beta CDR3 regions. First-round RT-PCR of the TCR CDR3 relied on the HTBI primer set. TCRdb re-analysed the multiplex PCR reads in MiXCR, keeping a single row per CDR3 protein. The table lists under 350,000 distinct CDR3 sequences, around a sixth of them singletons. This clonotype has a single count. An absence of ophthalmopathy progression within 18 months meant stable Graves' hyperthyroidism. Clinical symptoms, serum thyroxine, TRAb, thyroid ultrasound and orbital computed tomography established diagnosis. Between the trimmed V and J ends, which lost 4 bases and 0 bases, there was a span of 10 bases. The germline V gene has CDR1 SGHRS and CDR2 YFSETQ. The CDR3 is made up of 14 amino acids.

The TCR was taken from a woman aged 50 to 60 with Graves' hyperthyroidism. This chain joins TRBV5-1 and TRBJ1-1, with D tentatively TRBD1 (6 bases). The sequenced sample was blood. CDR3 bases: TGCGCCAGCAGCCAAGGGACAATGAACACTGAAGCTTTCTTT. It codes for CASSQGTMNTEAFF.